What follows are 8 T cell receptor beta chains derived from one specimen sequenced in a study of OX40 agonist ivuxolimab in advanced cancers. The assay was immunoSEQ multiplex PCR, and TCRdb's table has in-frame clones only and misses some. The table records about 52,000 clones, 70% to 90% of them present only once. The sample here was CD4+ or CD8+ T cells sorted from blood, taken in a trial of the OX40 agonist ivuxolimab. The receptor source for this set is an adult with an advanced solid tumor such as melanoma, head and neck, liver or kidney cancer.

The genes are TRBV5-5 and TRBJ1-2; 9 bases match TRBD1. Germline lookup yields CDR1 SGHKS and CDR2 YYEKEE (reference sequence). V lost 4 bases and J lost 6; bases outside the gene matches: 13. The CDR3 runs 16 residues. CDR3 nucleotides: TGTGCCAGCAGCGCGGCGGACAGGGGATATCGGGATGGCTACACCTTC. Its protein product is CASSAADRGYRDGYTF. The variable domain in full, completed from reference TRBV5-5 and TRBJ1-2, reads DAGVTQSPTHLIKTRGQQVTLRCSPISGHKSVSWYQQVLGQGPQFIFQYYEKEERGRGNFPDRFSARQFPNYSSELNVNALLLGDSALYLCASSAADRGYRDGYTFGSGTRLTVV.

The J gene is TRBJ1-5, the V gene TRBV18, with TRBD1 matching over 8 bases. Germline CDR1 KGHSH, CDR2 LQKENI. The CDR3 covers 16 residues. Losses at the gene ends were 2 bases for V and 2 bases for J; bases not matched to a gene: 5. The CDR3 bases are TGTGCCAGCTCACCATCGGACAGGGTTGGCAATCAGCCCCAGCATTTT. It yields the protein CASSPSDRVGNQPQHF. Filled out from reference TRBV18 and TRBJ1-5, the complete variable domain reads NAGVMQNPRHLVRRRGQEARLRCSPMKGHSHVYWYRQLPEEGLKFMVYLQKENIIDESGMPKERFSAEFPKEGPSILRIQQVVRGDSAAYFCASSPSDRVGNQPQHFGDGTRLSIL.

By frequency in the sample, this clone is medium-sized. The chain has TRBV11-2 and TRBJ1-1, with D perhaps matching TRBD1 (6 bases). V lost 0 bases to trimming and J lost 5 bases, with 13 bases between them. Germline loops: CDR1 SGHAT, CDR2 FQNNGV. This CDR3 contains 15 residues. The CDR3 nucleotides read TGTGCCAGCAGCTTAGACCGGCTAGGGGGGACTGAAGCTTTCTTT. It translates to CASSLDRLGGTEAFF.

This chain links TRBV19 with TRBJ1-4, with 8 nucleotides matching TRBD1. Germline CDR1 LNHDA, CDR2 SQIVND (reference sequence). Unmatched junction bases numbered 7, after V lost 7 bases and J lost 6 bases. This CDR3 region has 14 residues. In DNA, the CDR3 is TGTGCCAGTACCACGGACAGGGTGGATGAAAAACTGTTTTTT. It yields the protein CASTTDRVDEKLFF. Variable domain in full (rest from reference TRBV19 and TRBJ1-4): DGGITQSPKYLFRKEGQNVTLSCEQNLNHDAMYWYRQDPGQGLRLIYYSQIVNDFQKGDIAEGYSVSREKKESFPLTVTSAQKNPTAFYLCASTTDRVDEKLFFGSGTQLSVL.

The rearrangement joins TRBV4-2 to TRBJ2-2, with 9 nucleotides matching TRBD1. Germline V gene sequence: CDR1 LGHNA, CDR2 YNFKEQ. The CDR3 totals 18 residues. V shed 2 bases and J 7 bases; nucleotides not matched to a gene: 14. In DNA form, the CDR3 reads TGTGCCAGCAGCCAACAGTCCCGGGACAGGGTCGGTGGCGGGGAGCTGTTTTTT. This gives the protein CASSQQSRDRVGGGELFF.

The chain joins TRBV5-1 to TRBJ1-6; D is unresolved. Trimming stripped 4 bases from V and 6 bases from J, with 17 bases between. This CDR3 region has 16 residues. Germline CDR1 and CDR2: SGHRS and YFSETQ. This chain's CDR3 is CASSPIVGLANSPLHF. The DNA of the CDR3 is TGCGCCAGCAGCCCCATCGTGGGCCTTGCTAATTCACCCCTCCACTTT.

The chain has TRBV11-2 and TRBJ2-7, with D unresolved. Trimming cost V 4 bases and J 0 bases, with 16 bases left between them. From germline, CDR1 is SGHAT and CDR2 FQNNGV. The CDR3 has 16 amino acids. The CDR3 region has the DNA TGTGCCAGCAGCTCACGGGCCGCCCTCCTCTCCTACGAGCAGTACTTC. It encodes CASSSRAALLSYEQYF. The complete variable domain, with remaining parts taken from reference TRBV11-2 and TRBJ2-7, reads EAGVAQSPRYKIIEKRQSVAFWCNPISGHATLYWYQQILGQGPKLLIQFQNNGVVDDSQLPKDRFSAERLKGVDSTLKIQPAKLEDSAVYLCASSSRAALLSYEQYFGPGTRLTVT.

This chain joins TRBV14 and TRBJ2-5, with a tentative D call TRBD1 (5 bases). The germline V gene encodes CDR1 SGHDN and CDR2 FVKESK. This CDR3 has 15 residues. V lost 1 base and J 4 bases, leaving 13 bases between the germline ends. Here the CDR3 reads CASSQVGSRVETQYF. The CDR3 DNA reads as TGTGCCAGCAGCCAAGTCGGTAGCAGGGTAGAGACCCAGTACTTC.